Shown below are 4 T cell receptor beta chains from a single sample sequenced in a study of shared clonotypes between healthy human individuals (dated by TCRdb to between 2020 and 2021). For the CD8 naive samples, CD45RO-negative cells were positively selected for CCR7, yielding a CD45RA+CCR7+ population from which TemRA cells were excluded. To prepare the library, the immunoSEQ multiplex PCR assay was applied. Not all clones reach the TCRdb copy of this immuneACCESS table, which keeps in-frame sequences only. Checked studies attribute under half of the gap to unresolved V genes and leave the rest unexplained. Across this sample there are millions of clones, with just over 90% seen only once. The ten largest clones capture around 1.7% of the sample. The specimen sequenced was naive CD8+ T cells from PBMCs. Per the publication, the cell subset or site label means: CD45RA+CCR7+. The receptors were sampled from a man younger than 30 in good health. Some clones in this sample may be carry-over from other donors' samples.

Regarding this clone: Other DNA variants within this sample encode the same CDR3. The CDR3 DNA reads TGTGCCAGCAGCGTAGCGGCAGGCGACTATGGCTACACCTTC. Translation gives CASSVAAGDYGYTF. The chain links TRBV9 to TRBJ1-2, with D uncertain. The V and J ends lost 0 bases and 3 bases respectively, with 9 bases between them. Germline lookup yields CDR1 SGDLS and CDR2 YYNGEE. This CDR3 has 14 residues.

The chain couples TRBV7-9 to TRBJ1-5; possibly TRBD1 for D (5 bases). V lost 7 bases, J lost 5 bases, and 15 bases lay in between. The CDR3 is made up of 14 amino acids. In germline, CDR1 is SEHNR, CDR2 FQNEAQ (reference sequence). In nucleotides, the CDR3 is TGTGCCAGCACCTTGGGGGGTGTGGATCAGCCCCAGCATTTT. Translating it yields CASTLGGVDQPQHF.

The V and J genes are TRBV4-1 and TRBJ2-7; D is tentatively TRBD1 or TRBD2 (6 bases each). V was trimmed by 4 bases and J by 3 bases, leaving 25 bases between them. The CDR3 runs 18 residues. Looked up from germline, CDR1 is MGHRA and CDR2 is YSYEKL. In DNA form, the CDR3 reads TGCGCCAGCAGCCTCACACCCCGTGACGGGGGCGGGAACTACGAGCAGTACTTC. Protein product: CASSLTPRDGGGNYEQYF.

The CDR3 is CASSGASGSSNEQFF. CDR3 nucleotide sequence: TGTGCCAGCAGCGGAGCGAGCGGGAGTTCTAATGAGCAGTTCTTC. The rearrangement joins TRBV9 to TRBJ2-1; 8 nucleotides line up with TRBD2. Germline V gives CDR1 SGDLS, CDR2 YYNGEE. The CDR3 spans 15 residues. V dropped 3 bases and J dropped 7; count of bases not matched to a gene: 9.